The clone carrying this T cell receptor (beta chain) was counted a few times. As yet, its antigen is unknown. Trimming took off 1 base at V and 4 bases at J, with 10 bases between the two ends. The CDR3 is 15 residues long. CDR1 MNHNS and CDR2 SASEGT come from the germline V gene. The data were obtained in a study of OX40 agonist ivuxolimab in advanced cancers. Study in general: A partial response was reached by three patients: one with hepatocellular carcinoma and two with cutaneous melanoma. Notes on the study in general: Expanded clones were, on average, more numerous in CD8+ T cells than in CD4+. Circulating CD4+ and CD8+ T cells showed clonal expansion by week 6 at 0.1 to 3.0 mg/kg.

Prior autoimmune disease or systemic immunosuppression barred patients. TCRdb keeps only in-frame clones here, not all; method: immunoSEQ multiplex PCR. Of 75,000 to 80,000 clones listed, more than 65% were seen once; the top ten hold 4.6%. The chain employs TRBV6-1 and TRBJ1-4; maybe TRBD1 (6 bases). The sequence was obtained from an adult with an advanced solid tumor such as melanoma, head and neck, liver or kidney cancer. The input for sequencing was CD4+ or CD8+ T cells sorted from blood, taken in a trial of the OX40 agonist ivuxolimab. CDR3 protein: CASSEGTAGNEKLFF. The CDR3 nucleotides are TGTGCCAGCAGTGAAGGGACAGCGGGTAATGAAAAACTGTTTTTT.